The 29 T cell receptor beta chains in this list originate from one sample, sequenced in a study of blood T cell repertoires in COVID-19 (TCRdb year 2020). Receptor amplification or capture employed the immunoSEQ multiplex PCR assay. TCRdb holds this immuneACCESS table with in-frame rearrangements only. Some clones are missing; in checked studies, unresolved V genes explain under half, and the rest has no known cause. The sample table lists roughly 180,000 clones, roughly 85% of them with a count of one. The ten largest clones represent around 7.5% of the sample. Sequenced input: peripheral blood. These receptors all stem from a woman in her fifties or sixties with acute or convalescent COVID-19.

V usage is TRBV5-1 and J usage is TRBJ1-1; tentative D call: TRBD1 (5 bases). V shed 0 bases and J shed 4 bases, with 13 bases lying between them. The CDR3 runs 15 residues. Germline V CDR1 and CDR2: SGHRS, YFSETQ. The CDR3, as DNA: TGCGCCAGCAGCTTGGACTCCGTCGGGGGCACTGAAGCTTTCTTT. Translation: CASSLDSVGGTEAFF.

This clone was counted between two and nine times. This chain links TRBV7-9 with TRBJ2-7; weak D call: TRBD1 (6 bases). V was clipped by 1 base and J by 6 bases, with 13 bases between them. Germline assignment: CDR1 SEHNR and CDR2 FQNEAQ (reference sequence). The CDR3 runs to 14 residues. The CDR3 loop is CASSLGGRGGEQYF. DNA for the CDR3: TGTGCCAGCAGCTTAGGTGGCAGGGGTGGCGAGCAGTACTTC.

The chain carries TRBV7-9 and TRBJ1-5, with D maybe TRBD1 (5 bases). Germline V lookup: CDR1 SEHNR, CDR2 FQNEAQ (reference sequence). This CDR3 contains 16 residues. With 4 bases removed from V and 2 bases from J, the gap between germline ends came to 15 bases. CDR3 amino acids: CASSSTDTGGNQPQHF. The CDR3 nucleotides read TGTGCCAGCAGCTCGACAGACACGGGGGGCAATCAGCCCCAGCATTTT. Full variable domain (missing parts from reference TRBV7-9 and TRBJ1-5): DTGVSQNPRHKITKRGQNVTFRCDPISEHNRLYWYRQTLGQGPEFLTYFQNEAQLEKSRLLSDRFSAERPKGSFSTLEIQRTEQGDSAMYLCASSSTDTGGNQPQHFGDGTRLSIL.

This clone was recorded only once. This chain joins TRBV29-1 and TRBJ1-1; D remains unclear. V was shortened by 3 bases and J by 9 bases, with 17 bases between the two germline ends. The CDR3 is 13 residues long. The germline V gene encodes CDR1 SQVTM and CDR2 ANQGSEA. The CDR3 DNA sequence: TGCAGCGTTGAGTGGGAGGGTGAGAGAAAAGCTTTCTTT. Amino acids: CSVEWEGERKAFF.

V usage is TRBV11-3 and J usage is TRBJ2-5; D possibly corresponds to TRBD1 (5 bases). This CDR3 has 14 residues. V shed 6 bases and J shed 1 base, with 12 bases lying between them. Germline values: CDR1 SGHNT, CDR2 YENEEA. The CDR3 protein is CASSRQKFQETQYF. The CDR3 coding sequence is TGTGCCAGCAGTAGACAGAAATTCCAAGAGACCCAGTACTTC.

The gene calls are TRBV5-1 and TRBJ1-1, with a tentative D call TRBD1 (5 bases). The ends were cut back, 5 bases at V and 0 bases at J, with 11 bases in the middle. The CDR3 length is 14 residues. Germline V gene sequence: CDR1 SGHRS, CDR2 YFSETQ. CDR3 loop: CASRRVRVNTEAFF. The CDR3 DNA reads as TGCGCCAGCAGAAGGGTCAGGGTGAACACTGAAGCTTTCTTT.

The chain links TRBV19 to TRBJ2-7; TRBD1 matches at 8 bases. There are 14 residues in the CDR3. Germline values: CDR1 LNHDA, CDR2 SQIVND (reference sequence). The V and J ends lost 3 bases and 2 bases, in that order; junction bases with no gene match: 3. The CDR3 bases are TGTGCCAGTAGTATTGGGACAGGTCCCTACGAGCAGTACTTC. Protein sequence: CASSIGTGPYEQYF.

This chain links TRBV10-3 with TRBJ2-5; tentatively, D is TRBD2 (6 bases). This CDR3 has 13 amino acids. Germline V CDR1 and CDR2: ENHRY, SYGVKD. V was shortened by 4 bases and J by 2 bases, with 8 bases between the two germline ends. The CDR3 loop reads CAISGLGQETQYF. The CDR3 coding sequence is TGTGCCATCAGTGGACTAGGTCAAGAGACCCAGTACTTC.

The CDR3 is CASSRLLTGGSGGEQYF. DNA for the CDR3: TGTGCCAGCAGCCGCTTGCTCACAGGGGGATCGGGAGGCGAGCAGTACTTC. The chain joins TRBV7-2 to TRBJ2-7; D is possibly TRBD1 (8 bases). V was cut by 5 bases and J by 6 bases, with 26 bases left in between. The CDR3 loop spans 17 amino acids. In germline, CDR1 is SGHTA, CDR2 FQGNSA.

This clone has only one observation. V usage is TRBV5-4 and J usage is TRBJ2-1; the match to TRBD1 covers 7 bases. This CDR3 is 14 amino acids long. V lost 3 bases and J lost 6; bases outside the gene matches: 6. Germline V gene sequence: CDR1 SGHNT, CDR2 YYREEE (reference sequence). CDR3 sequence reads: CASSSRDRSNEQFF. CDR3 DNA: TGTGCCAGCAGCTCTAGGGACAGAAGCAATGAGCAGTTCTTC.

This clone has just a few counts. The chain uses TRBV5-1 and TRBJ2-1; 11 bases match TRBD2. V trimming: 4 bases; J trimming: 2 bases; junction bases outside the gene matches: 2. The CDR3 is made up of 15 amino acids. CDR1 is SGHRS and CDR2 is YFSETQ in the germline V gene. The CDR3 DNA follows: TGCGCCAGCAGCGAGGGACTAGCGGCCTACAATGAGCAGTTCTTC. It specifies CASSEGLAAYNEQFF.

The CDR3 reads CASSPQGARAKNIQYF. The CDR3 DNA reads TGTGCCAGCAGTCCACAGGGGGCGCGAGCCAAAAACATTCAGTACTTC. This chain joins TRBV28 and TRBJ2-4; 9 positions match TRBD1. With V trimmed by 5 bases and J by 0 bases, 5 bases remained unmatched. The CDR3 covers 16 residues. The germline V gene encodes CDR1 MDHEN and CDR2 SYDVKM.

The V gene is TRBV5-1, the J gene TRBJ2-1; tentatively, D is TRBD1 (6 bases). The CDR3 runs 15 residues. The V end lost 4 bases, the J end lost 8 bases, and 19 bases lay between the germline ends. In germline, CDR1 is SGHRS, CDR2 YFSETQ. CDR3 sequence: CASSLPTGIEDEQFF. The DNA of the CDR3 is TGCGCCAGCAGCCTCCCCACAGGGATTGAGGATGAGCAGTTCTTC.

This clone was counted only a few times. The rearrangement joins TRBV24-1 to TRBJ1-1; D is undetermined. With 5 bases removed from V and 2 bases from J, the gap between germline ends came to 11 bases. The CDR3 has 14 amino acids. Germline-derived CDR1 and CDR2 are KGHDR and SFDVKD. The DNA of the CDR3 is TGTGCCACCAGTGCACCGGGAAAAAACACTGAAGCTTTCTTT. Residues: CATSAPGKNTEAFF.

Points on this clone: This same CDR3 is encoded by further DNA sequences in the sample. The CDR3 DNA follows: TGTGCCAGCAGTTCTTTATATGGCTACACCTTC. Amino acid sequence: CASSSLYGYTF. J is TRBJ1-2 and V is TRBV28; D gene ambiguous. Germline V gives CDR1 MDHEN, CDR2 SYDVKM. The CDR3 has 11 residues. V was pared by 4 bases and J by 5 bases, with 5 bases between.

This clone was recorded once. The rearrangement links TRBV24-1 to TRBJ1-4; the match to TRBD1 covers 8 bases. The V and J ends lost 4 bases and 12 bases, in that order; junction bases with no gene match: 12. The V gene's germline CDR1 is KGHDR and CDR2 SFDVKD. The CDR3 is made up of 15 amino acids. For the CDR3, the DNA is TGTGCCACCAGTGACCCTGGACAGGGCTCAACTGAACTGTTTTTT. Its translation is CATSDPGQGSTELFF.

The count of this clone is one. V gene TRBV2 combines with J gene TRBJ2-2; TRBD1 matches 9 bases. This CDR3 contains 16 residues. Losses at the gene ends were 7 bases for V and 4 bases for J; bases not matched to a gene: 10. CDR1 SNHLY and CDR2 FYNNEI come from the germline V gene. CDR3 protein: CASNQQGALGTGELFF. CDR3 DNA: TGTGCCAGCAATCAACAGGGGGCTCTCGGCACCGGGGAGCTGTTTTTT.

CDR3 bases: TGTGCCAGCAGTTACTCGCGCATCAGGGGGGTGGGCGTCTACGAGCAGTACTTC. It yields the protein CASSYSRIRGVGVYEQYF. The chain recombines TRBV6-2 or TRBV6-3 with TRBJ2-7; D is perhaps TRBD1 (7 bases). Germline CDR1 MNHEY, CDR2 SVGEGT. The V end lost 0 bases, the J end lost 3 bases, and 21 bases lay between the germline ends. The CDR3 length is 18 residues.

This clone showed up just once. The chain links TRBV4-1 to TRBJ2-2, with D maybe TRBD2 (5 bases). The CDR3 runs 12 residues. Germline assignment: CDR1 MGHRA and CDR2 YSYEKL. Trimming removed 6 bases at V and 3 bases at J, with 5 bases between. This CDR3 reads CASRRDTGELFF. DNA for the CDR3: TGCGCCAGCAGGCGGGACACCGGGGAGCTGTTTTTT.

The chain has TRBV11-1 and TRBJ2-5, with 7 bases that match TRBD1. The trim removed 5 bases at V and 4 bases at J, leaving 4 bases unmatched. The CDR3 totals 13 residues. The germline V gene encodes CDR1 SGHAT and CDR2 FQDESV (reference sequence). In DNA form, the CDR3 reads TGTGCCAGCAGCATGACAGGGTTAGAGACCCAGTACTTC. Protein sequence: CASSMTGLETQYF. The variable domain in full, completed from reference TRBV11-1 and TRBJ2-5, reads EAEVAQSPRYKITEKSQAVAFWCDPISGHATLYWYRQILGQGPELLVQFQDESVVDDSQLPKDRFSAERLKGVDSTLKIQPAELGDSAMYLCASSMTGLETQYFGPGTRLLVL.

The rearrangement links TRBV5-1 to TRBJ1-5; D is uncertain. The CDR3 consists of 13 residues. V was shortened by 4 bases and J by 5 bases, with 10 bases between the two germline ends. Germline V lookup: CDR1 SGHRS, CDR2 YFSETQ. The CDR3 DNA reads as TGCGCCAGCAGCAAGGAGGGTCATCAGCCCCAGCATTTT. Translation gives CASSKEGHQPQHF.

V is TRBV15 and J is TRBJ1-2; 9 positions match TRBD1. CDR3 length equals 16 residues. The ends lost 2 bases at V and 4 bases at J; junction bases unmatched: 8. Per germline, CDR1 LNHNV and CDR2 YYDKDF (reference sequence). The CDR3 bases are TGTGCCACCAGCAGAAACCCCGGACAGGGGCGCTATGGCTACACCTTC. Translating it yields CATSRNPGQGRYGYTF.

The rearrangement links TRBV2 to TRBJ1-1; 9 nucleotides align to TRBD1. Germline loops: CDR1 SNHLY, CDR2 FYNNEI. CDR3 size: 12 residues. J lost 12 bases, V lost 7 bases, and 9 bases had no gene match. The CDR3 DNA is TGTGCCAGCACCAAGGACAGGGGATTAACTTTCTTT. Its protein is CASTKDRGLTFF.

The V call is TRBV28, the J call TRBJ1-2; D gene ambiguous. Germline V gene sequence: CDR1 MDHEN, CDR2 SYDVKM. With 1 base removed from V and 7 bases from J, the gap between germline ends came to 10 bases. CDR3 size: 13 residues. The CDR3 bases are TGTGCCAGCAGTTTATCGGGGTTAAGTGGCTACACCTTC. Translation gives CASSLSGLSGYTF.

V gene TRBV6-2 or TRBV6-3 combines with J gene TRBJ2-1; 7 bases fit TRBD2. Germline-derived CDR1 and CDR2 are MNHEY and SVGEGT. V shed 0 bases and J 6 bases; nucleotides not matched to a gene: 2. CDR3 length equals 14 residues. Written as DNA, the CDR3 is TGTGCCAGCAGTTACTCTAGCGGGTCCAATGAGCAGTTCTTC. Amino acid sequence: CASSYSSGSNEQFF.

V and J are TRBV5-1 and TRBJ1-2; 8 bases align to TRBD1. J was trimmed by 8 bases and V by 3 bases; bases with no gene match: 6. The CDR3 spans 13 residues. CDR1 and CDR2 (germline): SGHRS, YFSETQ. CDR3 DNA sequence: TGCGCCAGCAGCTCTAGGACAGGGACAGGCTACACCTTC. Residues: CASSSRTGTGYTF. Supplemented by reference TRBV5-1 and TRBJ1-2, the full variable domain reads KAGVTQTPRYLIKTRGQQVTLSCSPISGHRSVSWYQQTPGQGLQFLFEYFSETQRNKGNFPGRFSGRQFSNSRSEMNVSTLELGDSALYLCASSSRTGTGYTFGSGTRLTVV.

The CDR3 DNA is TGTGCCAGTAGTATGGGGGACAGGGTACCGAACACTGAAGCTTTCTTT. Amino acid sequence: CASSMGDRVPNTEAFF. V usage is TRBV19 and J usage is TRBJ1-1; 9 bases are shared with TRBD1. Per germline, CDR1 LNHDA and CDR2 SQIVND (reference sequence). Trimming took 3 bases from V and 1 from J; bases not matched to a gene: 6. CDR3 length: 16 residues.

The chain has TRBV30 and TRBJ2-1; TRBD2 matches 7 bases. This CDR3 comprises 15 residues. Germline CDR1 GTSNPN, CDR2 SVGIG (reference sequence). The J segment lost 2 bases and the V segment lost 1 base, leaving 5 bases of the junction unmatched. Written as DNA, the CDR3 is TGTGCCTGGAGTGCACCTAGCGGCGCCTACAATGAGCAGTTCTTC. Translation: CAWSAPSGAYNEQFF.

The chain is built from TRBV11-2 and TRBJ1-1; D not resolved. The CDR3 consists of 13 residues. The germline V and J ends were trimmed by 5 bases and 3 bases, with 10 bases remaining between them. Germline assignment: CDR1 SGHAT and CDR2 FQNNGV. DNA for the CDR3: TGTGCCAGCAGCGATCCAGGTGACACTGAAGCTTTCTTT. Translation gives CASSDPGDTEAFF.